Following are 10 T cell receptor beta chains from one sample sequenced in a study of shared clonotypes between healthy human individuals. Some clones are missing from TCRdb's copy, which holds only in-frame ones; the method was immunoSEQ multiplex PCR. Of 2 million to 2.5 million clones in the sample, about 94% were seen once. Sequencing input: naive CD4+ T cells sorted from blood. Subset given: CD45RA+ positively selected. The receptors derive from a man younger than 35 in good health.

The V and J genes are TRBV11-2 and TRBJ2-7; TRBD2 matches 10 bases. With 2 bases clipped from V and 7 bases from J, the junction kept 8 bases outside the gene matches. The germline V gene has CDR1 SGHAT and CDR2 FQNNGV. The CDR3 length is 15 residues. The CDR3 nucleotides are TGTGCCAGCAGCTTACCTCCGGGACTAGCGAGGGAGCAGTACTTC. As protein: CASSLPPGLAREQYF.

The chain employs TRBV7-9 and TRBJ2-7; 10 nucleotides match TRBD2. V was pared by 1 base and J by 4 bases, with 4 bases of the junction left unmatched. From germline, CDR1 is SEHNR and CDR2 FQNEAQ (reference sequence). The CDR3 is 15 residues long. This chain's CDR3 is CASSLVPSGGYEQYF. The CDR3 DNA sequence: TGTGCCAGCAGCTTAGTCCCTAGCGGGGGATACGAGCAGTACTTC.

This chain links TRBV5-5 with TRBJ2-2, with D tentatively TRBD2 (5 bases). The CDR3 is made up of 15 amino acids. Germline V gene sequence: CDR1 SGHKS, CDR2 YYEKEE (reference sequence). V was cut by 2 bases and J by 2 bases, with 10 bases left in between. CDR3 nucleotide sequence: TGTGCCAGCAGCTTATCTAGCTTAAACACCGGGGAGCTGTTTTTT. This codes for CASSLSSLNTGELFF.

This chain uses TRBV5-1 with TRBJ2-5; D remains unclear. Germline CDR1 SGHRS, CDR2 YFSETQ. The V end lost 5 bases, the J end lost 4 bases, and 9 bases lay between the germline ends. The CDR3 is 12 amino acids. CDR3 region: CASSESLETQYF. The CDR3 nucleotides are TGCGCCAGCAGTGAATCGTTAGAGACCCAGTACTTC.

The V call is TRBV5-4, the J call TRBJ2-3; TRBD1 might be the D (6 bases). The length of the CDR3 is 16 residues. CDR1 and CDR2 from the germline V gene are SGHNT and YYREEE (reference sequence). The V gene lost 3 bases and the J gene lost 1 base, with 15 bases spanning the gap. Here the CDR3 DNA reads TGTGCCAGCAGCTCAGACAGGTACTCGGGCACAGATACGCAGTATTTT. Protein sequence: CASSSDRYSGTDTQYF.

V gene TRBV2 combines with J gene TRBJ1-5, with D hard to call. Per germline, CDR1 SNHLY and CDR2 FYNNEI. The V end lost 1 base, the J end lost 2 bases, and 18 bases lay between the germline ends. This CDR3 region has 18 residues. In DNA, the CDR3 is TGTGCCAGCAGTGAAGATGGTTGGGGTGGAATTGGCAATCAGCCCCAGCATTTT. It codes for CASSEDGWGGIGNQPQHF.

J is TRBJ2-3 and V is TRBV5-6; no clear D gene. From germline, CDR1 is SGHDT and CDR2 YYEEEE. V lost 7 bases and J lost 1, with 7 bases in between. The CDR3 spans 12 residues. This CDR3 is CASRSRTDTQYF. Written as DNA, the CDR3 is TGTGCCAGCCGGTCCCGCACAGATACGCAGTATTTT.

J is TRBJ1-6 and V is TRBV6-1, with D uncertain. Germline CDR1 and CDR2: MNHNS and SASEGT. The CDR3 extends over 15 amino acids. Trimming took 2 bases from V and 10 from J, leaving 15 bases between them. DNA for the CDR3: TGTGCCAGCAGTGAACCCCCGGGCGGGGAGTCACCCCTCCACTTT. Its translation is CASSEPPGGESPLHF.

This rearrangement joins TRBV6-4 to TRBJ1-4, with a possible D match to TRBD1 (6 bases). V was pared by 4 bases and J by 7 bases, with 7 bases between. Germline-derived CDR1 and CDR2 are MRHNA and SNTAGT. The CDR3 has 12 amino acids. The CDR3 DNA is TGTGCCAGCAGTGGGACAGCTGAAAAACTGTTTTTT. Its protein is CASSGTAEKLFF.

About this clone: This sample includes further DNA sequences coding for the same CDR3. The chain carries TRBV7-9 and TRBJ2-3; no clear D gene. The CDR3 is 14 residues long. V dropped 5 bases and J dropped 1 base, with 10 bases sitting between them. CDR1 is SEHNR and CDR2 is FQNEAQ in the germline V gene (reference sequence). CDR3 region: CASSLLGGTDTQYF. The CDR3 nucleotides are TGTGCCAGCAGCCTGCTGGGTGGCACAGATACGCAGTATTTT.